These 8 T cell receptor beta chains share one sample of origin, sequenced in a study of blood T cell repertoires in COVID-19. This table comes from immunoSEQ multiplex PCR, and its TCRdb copy is limited to in-frame clones, with some not included. The sample has approximately 300,000 clones, roughly 90% seen once. Sequences were obtained from PBMCs or T cells enriched from blood (not recorded which). These receptors were obtained from a woman aged 25 to 45 who had recovered from COVID-19.

This clone was seen just once. The chain is built from TRBV5-1 and TRBJ2-2; 11 bases are shared with TRBD2. The CDR3 loop spans 15 amino acids. V lost 7 bases, J lost 3 bases, and 5 bases stayed unmatched. Per the germline V gene, CDR1 is SGHRS and CDR2 is YFSETQ. The CDR3 region has the DNA TGCGCCAGCGCCAATAGCGGGGGGGACACCGGGGAGCTGTTTTTT. It codes for CASANSGGDTGELFF.

The chain uses TRBV28 and TRBJ2-3, with D possibly matching TRBD2 (7 bases). This CDR3 is 17 amino acids long. V lost 0 bases, J lost 4 bases, and 17 bases lay in between. Germline V lookup: CDR1 MDHEN, CDR2 SYDVKM. The CDR3 sequence: CASSLWGMGGGADTQYF. The DNA of the CDR3 is TGTGCCAGCAGTTTATGGGGGATGGGAGGGGGTGCAGATACGCAGTATTTT. The variable domain in full, with the rest retrieved from reference TRBV28 and TRBJ2-3, is DVKVTQSSRYLVKRTGEKVFLECVQDMDHENMFWYRQDPGLGLRLIYFSYDVKMKEKGDIPEGYSVSREKKERFSLILESASTNQTSMYLCASSLWGMGGGADTQYFGPGTRLTVL.

The CDR3 sequence is CASSVDDSLEQYF. CDR3 sequence (DNA): TGTGCCAGCAGCGTAGATGACTCCCTGGAGCAGTACTTC. The V gene is TRBV9, the J gene TRBJ2-7; D unclear. V was clipped by 0 bases and J by 7 bases, with 11 bases between them. Germline V gene sequence: CDR1 SGDLS, CDR2 YYNGEE. The CDR3 runs 13 residues. The full variable domain, with the rest looked up from reference TRBV9 and TRBJ2-7, is DSGVTQTPKHLITATGQRVTLRCSPRSGDLSVYWYQQSLDQGLQFLIQYYNGEERAKGNILERFSAQQFPDLHSELNLSSLELGDSALYFCASSVDDSLEQYFGPGTRLTVT.

The chain recombines TRBV5-4 with TRBJ1-1; D remains ambiguous. Germline assignment: CDR1 SGHNT and CDR2 YYREEE (reference sequence). CDR3 length: 13 amino acids. The germline V and J ends were trimmed by 3 bases and 4 bases, with 10 bases remaining between them. The CDR3, as DNA: TGTGCCAGCAGCTACGGGAAGGGCACTGAAGCTTTCTTT. Translated, it gives CASSYGKGTEAFF.

The rearrangement joins TRBV27 to TRBJ1-6; D gene unclear. The CDR3 runs 14 residues. The germline V and J ends were trimmed by 6 bases and 5 bases, with 11 bases remaining between them. From germline, CDR1 is MNHEY and CDR2 SMNVEV (reference sequence). The CDR3 here is CASSPGRDNSPLHF. The CDR3 DNA follows: TGTGCCAGCAGCCCCGGGAGGGATAATTCACCCCTCCACTTT.

The chain couples TRBV5-1 to TRBJ2-1; TRBD1 might be the D (5 bases). V was cut by 0 bases and J by 0 bases, with 10 bases left in between. In germline, CDR1 is SGHRS, CDR2 YFSETQ. The CDR3 runs to 16 residues. The CDR3 spells CASSLVPGNSYNEQFF. CDR3 coding DNA: TGCGCCAGCAGCTTGGTTCCAGGGAACTCCTACAATGAGCAGTTCTTC.

V and J are TRBV4-2 and TRBJ1-2; D is uncertain. Trimming removed 0 bases from V and 4 bases from J, with 6 bases in between. CDR1 is LGHNA and CDR2 is YNFKEQ in the germline V gene. CDR3 length: 13 residues. The CDR3 reads CASSQDNSYGYTF. CDR3 sequence (DNA): TGTGCCAGCAGCCAAGACAACTCCTATGGCTACACCTTC.

The rearrangement links TRBV10-3 to TRBJ1-1; possibly TRBD1 for D (5 bases). Germline V CDR1 and CDR2: ENHRY, SYGVKD. V dropped 2 bases and J dropped 5 bases, with 12 bases sitting between them. The CDR3 covers 14 residues. The CDR3 DNA reads as TGTGCCATCAGTGAGCCGACAGAAGGGACTGAAGCTTTCTTT. Translated, it gives CAISEPTEGTEAFF.